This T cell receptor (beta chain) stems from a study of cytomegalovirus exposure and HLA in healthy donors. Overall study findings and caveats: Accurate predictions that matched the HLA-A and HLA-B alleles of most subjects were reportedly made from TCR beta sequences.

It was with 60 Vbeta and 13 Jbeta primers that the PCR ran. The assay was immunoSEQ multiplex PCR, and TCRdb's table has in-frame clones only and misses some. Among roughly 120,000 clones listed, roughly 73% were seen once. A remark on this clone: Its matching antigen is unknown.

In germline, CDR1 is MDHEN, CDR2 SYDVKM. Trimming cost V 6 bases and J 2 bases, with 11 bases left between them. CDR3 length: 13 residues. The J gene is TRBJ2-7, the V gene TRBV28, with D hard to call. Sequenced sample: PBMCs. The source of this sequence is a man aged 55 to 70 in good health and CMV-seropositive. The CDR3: CASSPGSTYEQYF. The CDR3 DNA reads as TGTGCCAGCAGCCCCGGGTCCACCTACGAGCAGTACTTC.